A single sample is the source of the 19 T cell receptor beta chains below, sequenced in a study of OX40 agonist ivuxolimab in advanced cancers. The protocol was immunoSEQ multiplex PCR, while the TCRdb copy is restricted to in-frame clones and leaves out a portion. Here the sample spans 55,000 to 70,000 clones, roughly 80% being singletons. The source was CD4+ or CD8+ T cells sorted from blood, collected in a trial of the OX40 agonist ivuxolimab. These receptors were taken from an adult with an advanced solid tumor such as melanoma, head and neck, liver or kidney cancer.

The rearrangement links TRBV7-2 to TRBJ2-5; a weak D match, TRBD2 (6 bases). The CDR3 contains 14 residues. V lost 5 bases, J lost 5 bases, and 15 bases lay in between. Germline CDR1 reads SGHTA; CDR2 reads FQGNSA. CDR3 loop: CASSVPGRGETQYF. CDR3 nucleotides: TGTGCCAGCAGCGTCCCGGGACGGGGGGAGACCCAGTACTTC. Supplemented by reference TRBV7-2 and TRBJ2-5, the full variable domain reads GAGVSQSPSNKVTEKGKDVELRCDPISGHTALYWYRQSLGQGLEFLIYFQGNSAPDKSGLPSDRFSAERTGGSVSTLTIQRTQQEDSAVYLCASSVPGRGETQYFGPGTRLLVL.

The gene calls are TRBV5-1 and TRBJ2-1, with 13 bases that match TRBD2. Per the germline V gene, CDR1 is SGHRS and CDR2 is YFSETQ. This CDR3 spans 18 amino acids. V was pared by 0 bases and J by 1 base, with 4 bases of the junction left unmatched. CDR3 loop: CASSLGTSGRGSYNEQFF. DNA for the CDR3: TGCGCCAGCAGCTTGGGGACTAGCGGGAGAGGTTCCTACAATGAGCAGTTCTTC.

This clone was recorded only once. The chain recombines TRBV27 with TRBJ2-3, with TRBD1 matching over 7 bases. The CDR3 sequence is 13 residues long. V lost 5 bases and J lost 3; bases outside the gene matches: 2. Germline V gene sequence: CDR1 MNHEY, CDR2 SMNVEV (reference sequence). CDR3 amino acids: CASSRGPTDTQYF. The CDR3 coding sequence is TGTGCCAGCAGTAGGGGGCCGACAGATACGCAGTATTTT.

CDR3 protein: CASSLAGLGHGYTF. The CDR3, as DNA: TGTGCCAGCAGCTTGGCTGGCCTCGGCCATGGCTACACCTTC. The rearrangement links TRBV5-4 to TRBJ1-2; D ambiguous. The CDR3 loop spans 14 amino acids. The germline V and J ends were trimmed by 0 bases and 6 bases, with 12 bases remaining between them. Germline V gene lookup returns CDR1 SGHNT and CDR2 YYREEE (reference sequence).

The chain's CDR3 is CASSMELGTNTEAFF. The CDR3 DNA reads as TGTGCCAGTAGTATGGAACTGGGGACAAACACTGAAGCTTTCTTT. The chain combines TRBV19 with TRBJ1-1; a weak D match, TRBD1 (6 bases). This CDR3 is 15 amino acids long. Germline assignment: CDR1 LNHDA and CDR2 SQIVND (reference sequence). The V end lost 3 bases, the J end lost 2 bases, and 13 bases lay between the germline ends.

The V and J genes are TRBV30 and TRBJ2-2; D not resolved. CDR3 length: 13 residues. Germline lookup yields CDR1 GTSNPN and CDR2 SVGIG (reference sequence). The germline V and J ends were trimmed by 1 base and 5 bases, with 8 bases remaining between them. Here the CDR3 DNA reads TGTGCCTGGAGTGAAGGTTGGACCGGGGAGCTGTTTTTT. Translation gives CAWSEGWTGELFF.

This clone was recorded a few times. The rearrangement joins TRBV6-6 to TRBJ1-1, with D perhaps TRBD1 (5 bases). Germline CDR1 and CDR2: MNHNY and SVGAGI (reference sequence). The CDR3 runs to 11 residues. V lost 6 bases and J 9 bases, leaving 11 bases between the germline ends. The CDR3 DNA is TGTGCCAGCAGCCGTGACAGACAAGCTTTCTTT. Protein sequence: CASSRDRQAFF.

CDR3 DNA: TGTGCCAGCAGCCCCCGGGACAGGGAGGAGGTAGAGACCCAGTACTTC. Translation gives CASSPRDREEVETQYF. This rearrangement joins TRBV7-9 to TRBJ2-5; 9 bases agree with TRBD1. Trimming removed 5 bases from V and 4 bases from J; junction bases left unmatched: 11. The V gene's germline CDR1 is SEHNR and CDR2 FQNEAQ (reference sequence). There are 16 residues in the CDR3.

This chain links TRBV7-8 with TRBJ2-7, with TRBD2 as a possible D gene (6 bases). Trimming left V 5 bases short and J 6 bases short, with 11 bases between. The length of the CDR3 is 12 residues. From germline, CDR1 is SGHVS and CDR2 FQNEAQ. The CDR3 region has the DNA TGTGCCAGCAGCCCCTACGGGGGCGAGCAGTACGTC. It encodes CASSPYGGEQYV.

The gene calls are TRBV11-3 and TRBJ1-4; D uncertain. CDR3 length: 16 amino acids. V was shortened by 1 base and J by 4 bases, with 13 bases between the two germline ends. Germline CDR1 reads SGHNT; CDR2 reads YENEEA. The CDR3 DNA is TGTGCCAGCAGCTTAGGGACCCTGAGAGGTAATGAAAAACTGTTTTTT. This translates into CASSLGTLRGNEKLFF.

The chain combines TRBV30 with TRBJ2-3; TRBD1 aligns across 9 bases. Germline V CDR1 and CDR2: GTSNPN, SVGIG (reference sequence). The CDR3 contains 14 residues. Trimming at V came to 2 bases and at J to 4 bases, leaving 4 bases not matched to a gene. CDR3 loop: CAWSPGQGPDTQYF. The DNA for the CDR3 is TGTGCCTGGAGTCCAGGACAGGGGCCAGATACGCAGTATTTT.

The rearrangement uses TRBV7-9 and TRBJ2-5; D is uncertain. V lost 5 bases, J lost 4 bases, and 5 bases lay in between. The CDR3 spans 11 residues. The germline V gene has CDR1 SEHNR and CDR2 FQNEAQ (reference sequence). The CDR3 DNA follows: TGTGCCAGCAGCCGGACAGAGACCCAGTACTTC. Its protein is CASSRTETQYF. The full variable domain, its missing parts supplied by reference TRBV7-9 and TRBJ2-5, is DTGVSQNPRHKITKRGQNVTFRCDPISEHNRLYWYRQTLGQGPEFLTYFQNEAQLEKSRLLSDRFSAERPKGSFSTLEIQRTEQGDSAMYLCASSRTETQYFGPGTRLLVL.

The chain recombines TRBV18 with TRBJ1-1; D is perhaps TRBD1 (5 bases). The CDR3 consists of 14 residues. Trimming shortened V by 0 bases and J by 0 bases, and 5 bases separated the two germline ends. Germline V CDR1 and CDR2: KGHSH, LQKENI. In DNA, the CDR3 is TGTGCCAGCTCACCACCAGGGGTGAACACTGAAGCTTTCTTT. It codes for CASSPPGVNTEAFF.

The CDR3, as DNA: TGTGCCATCAGCCTTTCTTCGGGACAGAACACTGAAGCTTTCTTT. It codes for CAISLSSGQNTEAFF. The chain couples TRBV10-3 to TRBJ1-1; TRBD1 might be the D (6 bases). The germline V gene encodes CDR1 ENHRY and CDR2 SYGVKD. V dropped 6 bases and J dropped 1 base, with 15 bases sitting between them. The CDR3 loop spans 15 amino acids.

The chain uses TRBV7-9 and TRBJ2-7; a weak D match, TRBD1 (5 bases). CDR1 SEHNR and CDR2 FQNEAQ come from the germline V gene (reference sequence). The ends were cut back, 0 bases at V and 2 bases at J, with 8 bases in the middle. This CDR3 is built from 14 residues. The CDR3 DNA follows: TGTGCCAGCAGCTTAGCAGGGGATGCCTACGAGCAGTACGTC. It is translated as CASSLAGDAYEQYV.

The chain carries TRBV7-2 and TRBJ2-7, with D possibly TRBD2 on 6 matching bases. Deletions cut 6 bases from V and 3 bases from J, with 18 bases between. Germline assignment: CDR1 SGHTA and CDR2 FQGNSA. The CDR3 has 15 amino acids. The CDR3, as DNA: TGTGCCAGCAGTTTTCTAGCGACCCGGGGCTACGAGCAGTACTTC. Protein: CASSFLATRGYEQYF.

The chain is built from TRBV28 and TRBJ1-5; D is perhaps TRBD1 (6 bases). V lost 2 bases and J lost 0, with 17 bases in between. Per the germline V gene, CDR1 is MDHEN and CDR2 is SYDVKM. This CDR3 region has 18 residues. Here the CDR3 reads CASSLMTWGRYSNQPQHF. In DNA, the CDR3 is TGTGCCAGCAGTTTAATGACCTGGGGGCGCTATAGCAATCAGCCCCAGCATTTT.

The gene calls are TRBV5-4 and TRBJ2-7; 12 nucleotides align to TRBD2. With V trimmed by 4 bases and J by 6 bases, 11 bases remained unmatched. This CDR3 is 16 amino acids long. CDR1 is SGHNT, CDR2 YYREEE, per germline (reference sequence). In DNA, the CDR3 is TGTGCCAGCAGCCCCGGACTAGCGGGGAGCCTCGGCGAGCAGTACTTC. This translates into CASSPGLAGSLGEQYF.

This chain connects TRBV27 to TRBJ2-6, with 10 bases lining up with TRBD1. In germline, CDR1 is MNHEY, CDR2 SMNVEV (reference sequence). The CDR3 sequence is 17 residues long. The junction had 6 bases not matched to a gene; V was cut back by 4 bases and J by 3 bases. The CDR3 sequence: CASSSPTGGIGANVLTF. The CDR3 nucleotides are TGTGCCAGCAGTTCCCCGACAGGGGGCATTGGGGCCAACGTCCTGACTTTC.